The T cell receptor beta chain under discussion was sequenced for a study of T cells after posttransplantation cyclophosphamide (dated by TCRdb to about 2016). A note on the overall study: Using TRB sequencing, the study followed how the T cell repertoire reconstituted after myeloablative bone marrow transplantation in which posttransplantation cyclophosphamide served as GVHD prophylaxis. Public TRB sequences were compared against a database of over 3,000 sequences linked to responses to pathogens, tumor antigens, self-antigens and alloantigens. Blood from every one of the 34 PTCy patients who had 1-year posttransplant specimens underwent TRB sequencing. Antigen receptor sequencing covered samples from a few dozen PTCy-treated patients and some 15 of their related bone marrow donors. Up to roughly 3 additional blood samples from 2 to 5.2 years after transplant were also TRB-sequenced in 3 patients, as was pretransplant blood from several patients. Because TRA and TRB clonality correlated tightly in roughly nine samples, later TCR analyses were limited to TRB.

The investigation overall reported the following: The TRB repertoires of T cells infiltrating skin or GI tract showed only limited overlap with the TRB repertoires of T cells in blood. Across the roughly 40 patients, TRB clonality was highly associated with recipient CMV seropositivity and CMV reactivation, and diversity with PTCy was similar to that in the CNI/methotrexate controls. At 1-2 months, donor-recipient similarity was low but rose over the first year, and the later blood repertoires were often dominated by donor CD8+ memory clones.

At the junction V is shortened by 5 bases and J by 3 bases; bases outside the gene matches: 3. CDR1 SEHNR and CDR2 FQNEAQ are derived from the germline V gene (reference sequence). The CDR3 numbers 15 residues from cysteine through phenylalanine. The DNA shown is the 45-base CDR3, in frame from base 1. What the treatment or condition label conveys for this sample: high-dose cyclophosphamide on days +3 and +4 as single-agent GVHD prophylaxis. Patients in the PTCy group got busulfan and fludarabine conditioning, a marrow graft from a related or unrelated donor, and cyclophosphamide on days +3 and +4. PTCy-treated patients came from a prospective multi-institutional clinical trial. Peripheral blood and bone marrow mononuclear cells were isolated by Ficoll-Hypaque density centrifugation and were cryopreserved. Concerning this clone: This clone's antigen is unknown. Base qualities are not recorded, but no much larger clone differs from it by a single base.

TRB sequencing used genomic DNA with the immunoSEQ assay at survey resolution or the hsTCRB kit. The study's own analysis went as follows. The immunoSEQ software handled initial read processing, and the LymphoSeq R package was used for repertoire analyses. Clonality was computed as 1 minus normalized Shannon entropy; Gini coefficient was also calculated for each TRB dataset. To infer phenotypes in unsorted samples, TRB sequences from sorted subsets of the recipient or donor were mapped onto unsorted samples from the same recipient. TCRdb stores this immuneACCESS table with in-frame sequences only. Part of the clones is absent; in the studies checked, under half of the shortfall reflects unresolved V genes, and no reason is known for the rest. That table furnishes V, J and clone size, whereas the DNA furnished D and trimming. Present in this sample are about 11,000 clones, around 81% of which were seen just once. The top ten constitute roughly 14% of the sample.

The sequencing here drew on PBMCs, taken roughly 1,800 days after allogeneic stem cell transplant with posttransplant cyclophosphamide. The chain is assembled from TRBV7-9 and TRBJ2-2, with TRBD2 identical over 10 junction bases. This sequence was found in a female patient aged 50-59 years who received an allogeneic stem cell transplant from a related donor, was CMV-positive, and had no GVHD. Because of the transplant, the T cells may be the graft donor's rather than the patient's own. The base sequence is TGTGCCAGCAGCCTACTAGCGGGATACACCGGGGAGCTGTTTTTT. Its protein is CASSLLAGYTGELFF.